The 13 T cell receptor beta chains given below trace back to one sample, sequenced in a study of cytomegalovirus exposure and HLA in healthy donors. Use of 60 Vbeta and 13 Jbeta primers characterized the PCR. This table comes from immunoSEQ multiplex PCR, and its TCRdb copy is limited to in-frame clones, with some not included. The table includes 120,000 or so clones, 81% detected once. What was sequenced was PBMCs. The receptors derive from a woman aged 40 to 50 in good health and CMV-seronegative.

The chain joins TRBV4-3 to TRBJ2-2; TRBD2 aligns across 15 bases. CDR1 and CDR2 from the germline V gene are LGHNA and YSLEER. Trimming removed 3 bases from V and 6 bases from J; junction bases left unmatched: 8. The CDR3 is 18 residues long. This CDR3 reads CASSQSPGLAGGAGELFF. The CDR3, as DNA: TGCGCCAGCAGCCAGTCGCCGGGACTAGCGGGAGGAGCCGGGGAGCTGTTTTTT.

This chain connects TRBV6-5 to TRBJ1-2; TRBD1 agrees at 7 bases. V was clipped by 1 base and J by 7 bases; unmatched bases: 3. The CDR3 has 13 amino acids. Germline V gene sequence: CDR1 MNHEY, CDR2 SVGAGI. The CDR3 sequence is CASSYLSGGGYTF. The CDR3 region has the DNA TGTGCCAGCAGTTACTTGTCAGGGGGTGGCTACACCTTC.

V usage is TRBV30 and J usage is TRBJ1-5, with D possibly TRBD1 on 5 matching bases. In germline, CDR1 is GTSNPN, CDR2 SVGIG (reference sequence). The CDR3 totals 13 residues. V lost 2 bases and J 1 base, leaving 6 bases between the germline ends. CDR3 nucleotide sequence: TGTGCCTGGAGTCGGGGGAGCAATCAGCCCCAGCATTTT. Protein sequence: CAWSRGSNQPQHF.

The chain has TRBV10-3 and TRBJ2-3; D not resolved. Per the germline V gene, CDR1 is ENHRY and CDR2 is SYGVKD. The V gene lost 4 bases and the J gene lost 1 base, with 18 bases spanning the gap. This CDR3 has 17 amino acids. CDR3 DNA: TGTGCCATCAGTGGCGGCCAAGGCTCTCTCCGCACAGATACGCAGTATTTT. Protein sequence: CAISGGQGSLRTDTQYF.

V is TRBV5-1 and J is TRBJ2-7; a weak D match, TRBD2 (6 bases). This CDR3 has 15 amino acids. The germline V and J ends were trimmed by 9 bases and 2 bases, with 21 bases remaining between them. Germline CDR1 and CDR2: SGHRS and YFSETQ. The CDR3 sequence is CATRRGGEGTYEQYF. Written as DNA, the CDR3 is TGCGCCACCCGGAGGGGTGGCGAAGGCACCTACGAGCAGTACTTC.

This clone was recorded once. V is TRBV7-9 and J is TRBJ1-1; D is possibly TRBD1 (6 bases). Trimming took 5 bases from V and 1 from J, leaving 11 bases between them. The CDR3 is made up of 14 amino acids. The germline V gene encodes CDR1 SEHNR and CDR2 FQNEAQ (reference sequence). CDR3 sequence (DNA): TGTGCCAGCAGCCCTCGGACAGCGAACACTGAAGCTTTCTTT. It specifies CASSPRTANTEAFF.

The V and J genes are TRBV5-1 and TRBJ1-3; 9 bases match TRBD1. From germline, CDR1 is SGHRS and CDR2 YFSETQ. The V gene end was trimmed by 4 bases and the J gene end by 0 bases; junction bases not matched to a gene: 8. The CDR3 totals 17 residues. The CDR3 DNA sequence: TGCGCCAGCAGCCCCGGGACAGGGTTATCCTCTGGAAACACCATATATTTT. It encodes CASSPGTGLSSGNTIYF.

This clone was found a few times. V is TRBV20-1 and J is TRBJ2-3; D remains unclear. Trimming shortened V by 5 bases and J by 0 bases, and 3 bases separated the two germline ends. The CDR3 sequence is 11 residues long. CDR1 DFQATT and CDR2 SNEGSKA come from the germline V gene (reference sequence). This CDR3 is CSAPSTDTQYF. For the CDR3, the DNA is TGCAGTGCTCCTAGCACAGATACGCAGTATTTT.

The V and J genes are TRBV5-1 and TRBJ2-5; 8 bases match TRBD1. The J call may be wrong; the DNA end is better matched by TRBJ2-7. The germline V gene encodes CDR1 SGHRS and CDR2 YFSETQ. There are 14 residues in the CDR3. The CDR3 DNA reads TGCGCCAGCAAGGCCGGACAGGGCACCTACGAGCAGTACTTC. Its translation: CASKAGQGTYEQYF.

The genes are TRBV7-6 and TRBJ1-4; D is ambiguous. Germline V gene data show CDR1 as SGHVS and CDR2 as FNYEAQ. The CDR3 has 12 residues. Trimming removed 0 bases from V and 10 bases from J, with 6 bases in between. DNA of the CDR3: TGTGCCAGCAGCTTAGCGGCGGGAAAACTGTTTTTT. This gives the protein CASSLAAGKLFF. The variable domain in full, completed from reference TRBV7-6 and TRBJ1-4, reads GAGVSQSPRYKVTKRGQDVALRCDPISGHVSLYWYRQALGQGPEFLTYFNYEAQQDKSGLPNDRFSAERPEGSISTLTIQRTEQRDSAMYRCASSLAAGKLFFGSGTQLSVL.

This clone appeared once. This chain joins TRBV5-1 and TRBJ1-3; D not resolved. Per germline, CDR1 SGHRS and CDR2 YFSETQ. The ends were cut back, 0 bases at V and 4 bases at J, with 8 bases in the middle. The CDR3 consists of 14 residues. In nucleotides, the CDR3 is TGCGCCAGCAGCTTGGTTGCTGGCGGAAACACCATATATTTT. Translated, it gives CASSLVAGGNTIYF.

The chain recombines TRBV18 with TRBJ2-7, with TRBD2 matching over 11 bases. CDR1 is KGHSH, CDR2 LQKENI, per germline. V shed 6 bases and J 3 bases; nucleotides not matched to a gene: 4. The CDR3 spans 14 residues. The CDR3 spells CASSQGTSGYEQYF. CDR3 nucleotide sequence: TGTGCCAGCTCTCAAGGGACTAGCGGCTACGAGCAGTACTTC.

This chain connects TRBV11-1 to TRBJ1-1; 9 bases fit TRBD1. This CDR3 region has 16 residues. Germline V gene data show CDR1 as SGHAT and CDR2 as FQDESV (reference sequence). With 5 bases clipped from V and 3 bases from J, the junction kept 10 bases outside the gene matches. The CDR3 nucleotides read TGTGCCAGCAGCAACCCGGGACAGGGCCTAGACACTGAAGCTTTCTTT. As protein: CASSNPGQGLDTEAFF.